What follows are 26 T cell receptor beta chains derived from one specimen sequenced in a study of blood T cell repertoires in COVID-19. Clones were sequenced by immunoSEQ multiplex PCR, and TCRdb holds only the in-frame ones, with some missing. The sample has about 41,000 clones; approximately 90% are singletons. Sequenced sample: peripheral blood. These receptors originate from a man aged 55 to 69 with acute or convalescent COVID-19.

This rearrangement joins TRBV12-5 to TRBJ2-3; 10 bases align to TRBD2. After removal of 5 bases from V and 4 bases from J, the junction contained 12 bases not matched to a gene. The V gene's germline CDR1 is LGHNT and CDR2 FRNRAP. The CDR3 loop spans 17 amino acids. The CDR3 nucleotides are TGTGCTAGTGGTCCAGGTACCGGAGCGGGGGGGCCAGATACGCAGTATTTT. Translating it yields CASGPGTGAGGPDTQYF.

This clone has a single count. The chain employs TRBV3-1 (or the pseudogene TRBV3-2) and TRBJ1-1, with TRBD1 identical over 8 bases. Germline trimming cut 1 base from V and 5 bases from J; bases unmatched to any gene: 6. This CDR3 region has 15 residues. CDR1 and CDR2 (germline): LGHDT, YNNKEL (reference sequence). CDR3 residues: CASSQAPGGKTEAFF. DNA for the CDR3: TGTGCCAGCAGCCAAGCGCCAGGGGGCAAAACTGAAGCTTTCTTT.

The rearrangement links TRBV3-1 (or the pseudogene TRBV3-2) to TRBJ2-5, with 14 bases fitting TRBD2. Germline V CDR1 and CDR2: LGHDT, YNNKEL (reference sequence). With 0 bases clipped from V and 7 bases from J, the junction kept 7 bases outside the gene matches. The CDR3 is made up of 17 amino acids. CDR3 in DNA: TGTGCCAGCAGCCAAGACCCCTCCGGGACTAGCGGGGGGACCCAGTACTTC. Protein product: CASSQDPSGTSGGTQYF.

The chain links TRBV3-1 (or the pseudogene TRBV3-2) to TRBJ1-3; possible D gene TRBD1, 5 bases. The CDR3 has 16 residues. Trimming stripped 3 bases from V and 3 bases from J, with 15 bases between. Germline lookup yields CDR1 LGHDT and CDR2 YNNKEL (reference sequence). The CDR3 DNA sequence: TGTGCCAGCAGCCAGGGGCCCATGGGGCTTGGAAACACCATATATTTT. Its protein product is CASSQGPMGLGNTIYF.

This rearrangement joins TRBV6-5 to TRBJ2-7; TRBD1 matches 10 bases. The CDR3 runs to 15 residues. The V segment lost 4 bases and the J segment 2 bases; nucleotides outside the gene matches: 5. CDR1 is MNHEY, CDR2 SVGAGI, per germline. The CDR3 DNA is TGTGCCAGCAGTTTCCCCGGGACAGGGGCCTACGAGCAGTACTTC. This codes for CASSFPGTGAYEQYF.

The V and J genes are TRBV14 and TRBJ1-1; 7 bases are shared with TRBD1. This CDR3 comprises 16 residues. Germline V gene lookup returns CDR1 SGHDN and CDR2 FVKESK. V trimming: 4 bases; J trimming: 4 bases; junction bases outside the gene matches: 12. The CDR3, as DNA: TGTGCCAGCAGCCTACAGGGGCCTCGGAGGAGCACTGAAGCTTTCTTT. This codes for CASSLQGPRRSTEAFF.

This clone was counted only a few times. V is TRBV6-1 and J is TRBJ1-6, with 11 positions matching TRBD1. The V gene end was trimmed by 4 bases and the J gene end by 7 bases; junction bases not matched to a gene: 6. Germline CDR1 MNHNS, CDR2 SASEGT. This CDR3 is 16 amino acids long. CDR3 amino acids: CASSARTGGENSPLHF. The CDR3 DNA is TGTGCCAGCAGTGCCCGGACAGGGGGCGAAAATTCACCCCTCCACTTT.

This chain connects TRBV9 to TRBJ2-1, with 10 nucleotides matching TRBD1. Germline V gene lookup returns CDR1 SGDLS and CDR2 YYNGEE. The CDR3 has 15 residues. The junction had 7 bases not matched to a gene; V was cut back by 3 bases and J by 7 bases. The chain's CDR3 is CASSAGTGAQNEQFF. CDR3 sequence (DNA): TGTGCCAGCAGCGCGGGGACAGGGGCGCAGAATGAGCAGTTCTTC.

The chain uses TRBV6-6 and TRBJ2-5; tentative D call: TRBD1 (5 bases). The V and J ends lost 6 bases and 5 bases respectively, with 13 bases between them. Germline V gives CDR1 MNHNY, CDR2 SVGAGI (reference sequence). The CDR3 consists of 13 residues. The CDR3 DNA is TGTGCCAGCAGCCCCCCAGGGTGGGAGACCCAGTACTTC. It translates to CASSPPGWETQYF.

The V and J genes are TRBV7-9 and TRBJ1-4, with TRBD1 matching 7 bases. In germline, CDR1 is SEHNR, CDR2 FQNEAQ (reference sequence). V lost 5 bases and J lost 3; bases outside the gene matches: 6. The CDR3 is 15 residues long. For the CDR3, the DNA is TGTGCCAGCAGCCGACAGGGCGGGGCTAATGAAAAACTGTTTTTT. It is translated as CASSRQGGANEKLFF. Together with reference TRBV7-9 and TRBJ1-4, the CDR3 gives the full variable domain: DTGVSQNPRHKITKRGQNVTFRCDPISEHNRLYWYRQTLGQGPEFLTYFQNEAQLEKSRLLSDRFSAERPKGSFSTLEIQRTEQGDSAMYLCASSRQGGANEKLFFGSGTQLSVL.

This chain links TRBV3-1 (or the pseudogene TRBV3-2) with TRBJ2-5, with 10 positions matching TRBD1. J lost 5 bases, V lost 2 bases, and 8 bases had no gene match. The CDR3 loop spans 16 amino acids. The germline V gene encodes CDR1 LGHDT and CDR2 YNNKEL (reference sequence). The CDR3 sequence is CASSQRQGALTETQYF. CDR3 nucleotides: TGTGCCAGCAGCCAAAGACAGGGGGCCCTTACCGAGACCCAGTACTTC.

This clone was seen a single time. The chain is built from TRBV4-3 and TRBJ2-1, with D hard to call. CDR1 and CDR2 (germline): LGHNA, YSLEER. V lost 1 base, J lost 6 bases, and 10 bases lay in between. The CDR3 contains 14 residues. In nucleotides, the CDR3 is TGCGCCAGCAGCCAAGCTCCTGGAGCCAATGAGCAGTTCTTC. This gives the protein CASSQAPGANEQFF.

The chain's CDR3 is CASSLGSERGYTF. The CDR3 region has the DNA TGTGCCAGCAGCTTGGGCAGCGAGCGAGGCTACACCTTC. The V and J genes are TRBV5-6 and TRBJ1-2; D is uncertain. V was trimmed by 0 bases and J by 8 bases, leaving 11 bases between them. Germline V CDR1 and CDR2: SGHDT, YYEEEE. This CDR3 has 13 residues. The whole variable domain, remainder taken from reference TRBV5-6 and TRBJ1-2, is DAGVTQSPTHLIKTRGQQVTLRCSPKSGHDTVSWYQQALGQGPQFIFQYYEEEERQRGNFPDRFSGHQFPNYSSELNVNALLLGDSALYLCASSLGSERGYTFGSGTRLTVV.

CDR3 residues: CASSLGGPLQTNEKLFF. The CDR3 DNA reads TGTGCCAGCAGCTTGGGGGGGCCCTTACAAACTAATGAAAAACTGTTTTTT. The rearrangement uses TRBV5-4 and TRBJ1-4, with a weak D call TRBD1 (6 bases). This CDR3 is 17 amino acids long. From germline, CDR1 is SGHNT and CDR2 YYREEE (reference sequence). Trimming pared 0 bases from V and 1 base from J, leaving 13 bases between.

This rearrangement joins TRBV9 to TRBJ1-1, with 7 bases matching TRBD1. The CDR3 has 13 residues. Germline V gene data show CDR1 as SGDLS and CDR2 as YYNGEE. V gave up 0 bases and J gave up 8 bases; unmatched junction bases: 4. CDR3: CASSVDLTGEAFF. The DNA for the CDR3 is TGTGCCAGCAGCGTAGACCTGACAGGGGAAGCTTTCTTT.

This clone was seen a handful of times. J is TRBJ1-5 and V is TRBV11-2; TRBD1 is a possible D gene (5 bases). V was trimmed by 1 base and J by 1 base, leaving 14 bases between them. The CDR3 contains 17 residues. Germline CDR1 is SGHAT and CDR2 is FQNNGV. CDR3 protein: CASSLVGGGSSNQPQHF. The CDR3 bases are TGTGCCAGCAGCTTAGTTGGGGGGGGATCGAGCAATCAGCCCCAGCATTTT.

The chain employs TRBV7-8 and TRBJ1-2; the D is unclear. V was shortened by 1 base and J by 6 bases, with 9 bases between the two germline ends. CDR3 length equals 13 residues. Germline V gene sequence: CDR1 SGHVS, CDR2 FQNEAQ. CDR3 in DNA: TGTGCCAGCAGCTTAGAATACAGTAATGGCTACACCTTC. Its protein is CASSLEYSNGYTF.

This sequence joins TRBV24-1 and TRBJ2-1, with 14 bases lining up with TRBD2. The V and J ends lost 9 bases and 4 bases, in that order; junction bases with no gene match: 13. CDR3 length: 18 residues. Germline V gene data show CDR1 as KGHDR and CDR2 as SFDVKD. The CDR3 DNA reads TGTGCCACCGGCCTTCTCCCCGGGACTAGCGGGGGTTACAATGAGCAGTTCTTC. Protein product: CATGLLPGTSGGYNEQFF.

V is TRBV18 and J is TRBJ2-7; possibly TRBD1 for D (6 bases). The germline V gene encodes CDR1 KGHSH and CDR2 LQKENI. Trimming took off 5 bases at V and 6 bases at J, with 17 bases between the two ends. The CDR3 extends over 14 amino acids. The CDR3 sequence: CASSARQDLREQYF. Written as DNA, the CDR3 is TGTGCCAGCTCAGCAAGACAGGACCTTCGCGAGCAGTACTTC.

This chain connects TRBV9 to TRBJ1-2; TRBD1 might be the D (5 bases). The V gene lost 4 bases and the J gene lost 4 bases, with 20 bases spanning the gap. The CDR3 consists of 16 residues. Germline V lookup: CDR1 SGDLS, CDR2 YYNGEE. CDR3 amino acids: CASSPQSLGVRYGYTF. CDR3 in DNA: TGTGCCAGCAGCCCCCAATCTCTAGGGGTACGCTATGGCTACACCTTC. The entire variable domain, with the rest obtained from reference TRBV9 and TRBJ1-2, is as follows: DSGVTQTPKHLITATGQRVTLRCSPRSGDLSVYWYQQSLDQGLQFLIQYYNGEERAKGNILERFSAQQFPDLHSELNLSSLELGDSALYFCASSPQSLGVRYGYTFGSGTRLTVV.

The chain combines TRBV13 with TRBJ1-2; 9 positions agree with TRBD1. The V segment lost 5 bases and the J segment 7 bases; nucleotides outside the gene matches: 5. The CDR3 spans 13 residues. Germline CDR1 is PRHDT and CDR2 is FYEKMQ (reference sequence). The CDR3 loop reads CASSPGQGFGYTF. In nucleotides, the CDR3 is TGTGCCAGCAGCCCCGGACAGGGGTTTGGCTACACCTTC.

Written as DNA, the CDR3 is TGTGCCAGCAGCTTAGGCAGGGGCTATGGCTACACCTTC. This encodes CASSLGRGYGYTF. The chain is built from TRBV5-6 and TRBJ1-2; a weak D match, TRBD1 (6 bases). The CDR3 covers 13 residues. V was cut by 2 bases and J by 4 bases, with 9 bases left in between. Germline-derived CDR1 and CDR2 are SGHDT and YYEEEE.

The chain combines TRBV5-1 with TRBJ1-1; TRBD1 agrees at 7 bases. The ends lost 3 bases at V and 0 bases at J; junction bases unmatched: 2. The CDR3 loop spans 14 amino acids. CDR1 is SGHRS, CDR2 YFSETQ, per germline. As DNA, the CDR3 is TGCGCCAGCAGCTGGGACAGTATGAACACTGAAGCTTTCTTT. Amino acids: CASSWDSMNTEAFF.

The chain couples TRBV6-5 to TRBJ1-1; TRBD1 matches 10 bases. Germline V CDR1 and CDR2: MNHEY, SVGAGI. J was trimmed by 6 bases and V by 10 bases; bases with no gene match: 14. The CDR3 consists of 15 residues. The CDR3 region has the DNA TGTGCCACCCATGGTATGACAGGGGGCGGATCTGAAGCTTTCTTT. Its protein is CATHGMTGGGSEAFF.

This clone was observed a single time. The CDR3 protein is CASSPGLAGGTYEQYF. In DNA form, the CDR3 reads TGTGCCAGCAGCCCAGGACTAGCGGGGGGGACCTACGAGCAGTACTTC. The rearrangement uses TRBV11-2 and TRBJ2-7; 15 bases agree with TRBD2. Germline assignment: CDR1 SGHAT and CDR2 FQNNGV. The V and J ends lost 5 bases and 2 bases, in that order; junction bases with no gene match: 4. The CDR3 is 16 residues long.

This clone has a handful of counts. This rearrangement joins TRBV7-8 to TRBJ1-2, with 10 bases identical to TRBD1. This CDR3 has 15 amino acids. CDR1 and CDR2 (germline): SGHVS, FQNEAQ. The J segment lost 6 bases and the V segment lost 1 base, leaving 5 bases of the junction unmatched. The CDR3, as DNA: TGTGCCAGCAGCTTAGATCGGGACAGGGGCGATGGCTACACCTTC. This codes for CASSLDRDRGDGYTF.